One sample yielded the 6 T cell receptor beta chains listed below, sequenced in a study of T cell repertoires in cytomegalovirus infection. MiXCR, applied by TCRdb to the reads, yields one record per CDR3 protein. Here the sample spans some 440,000 distinct CDR3 sequences, approximately 33% being singletons. Source material: PBMCs. All receptors derive from a human donor in good health (CMV status not recorded). Some clones in this sample may be carry-over from other donors' samples.

This clonotype was picked up a small number of times. The chain links TRBV7-2 to TRBJ2-1, with 7 bases aligning to TRBD2. CDR3 length equals 14 residues. V lost 1 base to trimming and J lost 6 bases; unmatched junction nucleotides: 3. Germline-derived CDR1 and CDR2 are SGHTA and FQGNSA. CDR3 sequence reads: CASSLVTSANEQFF. CDR3 bases: TGTGCCAGCAGCTTAGTCACTAGCGCCAATGAGCAGTTCTTC.

The chain combines TRBV29-1 with TRBJ1-1; TRBD1 matches at 7 bases. The germline gives CDR1 SQVTM, CDR2 ANQGSEA. This CDR3 contains 12 residues. The junction had 5 bases not matched to a gene; V was cut back by 7 bases and J by 3 bases. CDR3 nucleotides: TGCAGCGCCAGGGGGAAATACACTGAAGCTTTCTTT. Amino acids: CSARGKYTEAFF.

V usage is TRBV14 and J usage is TRBJ1-1; D is unresolved. V lost 0 bases to trimming and J lost 1 base, with 3 bases between them. The CDR3 sequence is 13 residues long. Looked up from germline, CDR1 is SGHDN and CDR2 is FVKESK. The CDR3 spells CASSQETNTEAFF. The CDR3 nucleotides read TGTGCCAGCAGCCAAGAAACGAACACTGAAGCTTTCTTT.

In its sample, this clonotype was seen many times. This chain links TRBV7-2 with TRBJ2-3; 8 nucleotides agree with TRBD2. V lost 5 bases to trimming and J lost 2 bases; unmatched junction nucleotides: 9. CDR1 is SGHTA, CDR2 FQGNSA, per germline. This CDR3 spans 16 amino acids. CDR3: CASSHSGTSFTDTQYF. The CDR3 nucleotides read TGTGCCAGCAGCCATTCGGGGACTAGTTTCACAGATACGCAGTATTTT.

Only one count was recorded for this clonotype. The rearrangement joins TRBV6-2 or TRBV6-3 to TRBJ2-1; D gene unclear. Germline-derived CDR1 and CDR2 are MNHEY and SVGEGT. This CDR3 region has 12 residues. V was shortened by 2 bases and J by 6 bases, with 5 bases between the two germline ends. In DNA, the CDR3 is TGTGCCAGCAGTTACGGGTTCAATGAGCAGTTCTTC. Translated: CASSYGFNEQFF.

This chain joins TRBV4-3 and TRBJ2-7; TRBD2 might be the D (6 bases). Germline CDR1 reads LGHNA; CDR2 reads YSLEER. This CDR3 has 15 amino acids. V lost 0 bases, J lost 7 bases, and 16 bases lay in between. Here the CDR3 reads CASSQDRRDGREQYF. The CDR3 DNA sequence: TGCGCCAGCAGCCAAGATCGGCGGGACGGGCGGGAGCAGTACTTC.